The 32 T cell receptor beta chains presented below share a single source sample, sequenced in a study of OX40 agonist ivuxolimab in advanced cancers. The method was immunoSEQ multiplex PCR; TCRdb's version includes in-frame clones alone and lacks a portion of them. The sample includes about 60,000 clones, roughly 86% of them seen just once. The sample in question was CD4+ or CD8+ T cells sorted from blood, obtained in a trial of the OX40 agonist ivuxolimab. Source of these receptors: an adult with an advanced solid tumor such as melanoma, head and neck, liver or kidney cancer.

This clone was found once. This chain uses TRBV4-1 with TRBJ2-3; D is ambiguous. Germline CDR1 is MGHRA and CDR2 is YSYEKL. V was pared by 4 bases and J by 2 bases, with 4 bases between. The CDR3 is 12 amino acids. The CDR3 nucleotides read TGCGCCAGCAGCCCGAACACAGATACGCAGTATTTT. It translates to CASSPNTDTQYF.

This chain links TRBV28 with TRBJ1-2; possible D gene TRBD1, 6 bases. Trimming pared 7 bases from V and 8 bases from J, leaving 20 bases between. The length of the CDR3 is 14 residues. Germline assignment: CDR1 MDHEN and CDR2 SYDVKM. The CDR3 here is CASTLVAQGNGYTF. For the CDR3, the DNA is TGTGCCAGCACCCTAGTGGCACAGGGTAACGGCTACACCTTC.

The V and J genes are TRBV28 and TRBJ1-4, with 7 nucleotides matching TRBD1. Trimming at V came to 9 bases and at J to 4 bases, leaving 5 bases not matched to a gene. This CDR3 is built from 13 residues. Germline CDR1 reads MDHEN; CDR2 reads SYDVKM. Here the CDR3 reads CASTDRVNEKLFF. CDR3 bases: TGTGCCAGTACCGACAGGGTTAATGAAAAACTGTTTTTT.

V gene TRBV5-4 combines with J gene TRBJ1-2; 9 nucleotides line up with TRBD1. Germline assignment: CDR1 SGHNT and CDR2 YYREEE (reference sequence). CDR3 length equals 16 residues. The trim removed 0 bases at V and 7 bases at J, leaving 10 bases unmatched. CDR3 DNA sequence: TGTGCCAGCAGCTTGGCTATGGGGGGACAGGGCCCTGGCTACACCTTC. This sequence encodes CASSLAMGGQGPGYTF. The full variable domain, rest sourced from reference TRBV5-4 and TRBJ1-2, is ETGVTQSPTHLIKTRGQQVTLRCSSQSGHNTVSWYQQALGQGPQFIFQYYREEENGRGNFPPRFSGLQFPNYSSELNVNALELDDSALYLCASSLAMGGQGPGYTFGSGTRLTVV.

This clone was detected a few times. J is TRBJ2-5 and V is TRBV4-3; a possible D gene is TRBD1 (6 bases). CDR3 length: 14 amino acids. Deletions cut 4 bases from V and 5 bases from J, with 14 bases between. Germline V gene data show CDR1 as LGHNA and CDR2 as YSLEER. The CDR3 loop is CASSPGVLGETQYF. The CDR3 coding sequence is TGCGCCAGCAGCCCAGGGGTGCTAGGGGAGACCCAGTACTTC.

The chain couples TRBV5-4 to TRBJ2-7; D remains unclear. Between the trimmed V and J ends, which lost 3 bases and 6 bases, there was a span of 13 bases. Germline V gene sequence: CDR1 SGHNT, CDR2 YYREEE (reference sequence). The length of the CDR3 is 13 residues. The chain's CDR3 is CASSSRSSLEQYF. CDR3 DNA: TGTGCCAGCAGCTCGCGGTCATCTCTCGAGCAGTACTTC.

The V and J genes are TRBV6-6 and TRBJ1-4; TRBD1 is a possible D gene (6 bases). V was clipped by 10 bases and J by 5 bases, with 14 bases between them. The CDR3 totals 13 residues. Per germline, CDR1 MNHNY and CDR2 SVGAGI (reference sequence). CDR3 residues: CAIQTGGNEKLFF. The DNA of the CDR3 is TGTGCCATCCAGACAGGAGGGAATGAAAAACTGTTTTTT.

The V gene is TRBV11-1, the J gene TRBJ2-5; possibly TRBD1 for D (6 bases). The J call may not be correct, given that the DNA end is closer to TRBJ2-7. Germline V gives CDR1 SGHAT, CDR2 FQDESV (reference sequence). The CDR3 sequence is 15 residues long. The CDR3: CASSLTRTASYEQYF. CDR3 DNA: TGTGCCAGCAGCTTAACCCGGACAGCCTCCTACGAGCAGTACTTC.

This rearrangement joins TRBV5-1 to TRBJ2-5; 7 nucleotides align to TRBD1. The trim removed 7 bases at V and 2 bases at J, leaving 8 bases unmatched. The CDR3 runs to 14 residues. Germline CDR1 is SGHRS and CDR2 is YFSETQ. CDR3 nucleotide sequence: TGCGCCAGCGGAGTTAGACAGGGACAAGAGACCCAGTACTTC. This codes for CASGVRQGQETQYF.

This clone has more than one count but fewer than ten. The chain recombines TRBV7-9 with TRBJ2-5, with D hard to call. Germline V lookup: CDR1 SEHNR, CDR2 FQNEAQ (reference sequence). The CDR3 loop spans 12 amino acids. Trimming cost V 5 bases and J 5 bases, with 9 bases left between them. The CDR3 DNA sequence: TGTGCCAGCAGCGCGGAAGGGGAGACCCAGTACTTC. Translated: CASSAEGETQYF.

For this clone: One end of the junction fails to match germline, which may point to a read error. CDR3 nucleotide sequence: TGTGCCAGCAGATATCCAGGGGGCAGTACCCTCTTT. It encodes CASRYPGGSTLF. The chain carries TRBV28 and TRBJ1-1; TRBD1 aligns across 8 bases. CDR1 is MDHEN and CDR2 is SYDVKM in the germline V gene. CDR3 length: 12 amino acids.

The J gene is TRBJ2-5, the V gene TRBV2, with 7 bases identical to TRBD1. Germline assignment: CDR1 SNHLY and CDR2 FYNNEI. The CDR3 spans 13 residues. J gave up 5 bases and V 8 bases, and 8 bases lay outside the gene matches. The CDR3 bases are TGTGCCAGCTACTTAGGGGGCCCGGAGACCCAGTACTTC. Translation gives CASYLGGPETQYF.

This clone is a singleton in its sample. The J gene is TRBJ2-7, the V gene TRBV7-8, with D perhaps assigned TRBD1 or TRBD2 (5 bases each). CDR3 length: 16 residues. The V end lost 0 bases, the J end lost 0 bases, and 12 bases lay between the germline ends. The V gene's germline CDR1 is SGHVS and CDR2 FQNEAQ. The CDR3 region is CASSLAIRDASYEQYF. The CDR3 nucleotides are TGTGCCAGCAGCTTAGCGATCCGGGACGCCTCCTACGAGCAGTACTTC.

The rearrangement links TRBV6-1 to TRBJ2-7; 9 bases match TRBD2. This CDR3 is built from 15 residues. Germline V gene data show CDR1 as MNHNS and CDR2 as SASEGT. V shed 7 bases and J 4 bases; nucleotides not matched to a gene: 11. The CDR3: CASTESGRRLYEQYF. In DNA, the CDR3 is TGTGCCAGCACTGAGAGCGGGAGGAGGCTTTACGAGCAGTACTTC.

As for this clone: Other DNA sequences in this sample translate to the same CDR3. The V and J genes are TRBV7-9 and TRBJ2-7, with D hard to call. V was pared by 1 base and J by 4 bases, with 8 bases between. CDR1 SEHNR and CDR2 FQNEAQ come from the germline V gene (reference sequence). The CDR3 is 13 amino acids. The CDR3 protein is CASSLVGAYEQYF. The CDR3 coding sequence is TGTGCCAGCAGCTTAGTGGGCGCTTACGAGCAGTACTTC.

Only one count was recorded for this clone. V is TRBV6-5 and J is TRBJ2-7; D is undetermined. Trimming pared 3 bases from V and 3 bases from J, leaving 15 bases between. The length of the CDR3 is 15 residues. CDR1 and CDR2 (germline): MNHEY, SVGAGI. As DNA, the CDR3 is TGTGCCAGCAGTTATGGCAAGGGTAGTGGCTACGAGCAGTACTTC. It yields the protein CASSYGKGSGYEQYF.

The CDR3: CASSKTGKGRGARGAPYNEQFF. The CDR3 DNA reads as TGTGCCAGCAGCAAGACAGGAAAGGGCCGGGGGGCCCGCGGAGCACCATACAATGAGCAGTTCTTC. The chain uses TRBV21-1 and TRBJ2-1; the D call of TRBD2 is as the table states it, not checked on the DNA. TRBV21-1 is recorded as a pseudogene. This CDR3 spans 22 amino acids.

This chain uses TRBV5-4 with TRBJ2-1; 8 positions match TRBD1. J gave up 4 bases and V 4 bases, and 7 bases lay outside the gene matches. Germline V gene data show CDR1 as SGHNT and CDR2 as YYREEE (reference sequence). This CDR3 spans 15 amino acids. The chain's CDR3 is CASSEKDREYNEQFF. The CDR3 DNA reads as TGTGCCAGCAGCGAGAAGGACAGGGAGTACAATGAGCAGTTCTTC. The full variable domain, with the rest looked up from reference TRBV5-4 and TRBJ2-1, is ETGVTQSPTHLIKTRGQQVTLRCSSQSGHNTVSWYQQALGQGPQFIFQYYREEENGRGNFPPRFSGLQFPNYSSELNVNALELDDSALYLCASSEKDREYNEQFFGPGTRLTVL.

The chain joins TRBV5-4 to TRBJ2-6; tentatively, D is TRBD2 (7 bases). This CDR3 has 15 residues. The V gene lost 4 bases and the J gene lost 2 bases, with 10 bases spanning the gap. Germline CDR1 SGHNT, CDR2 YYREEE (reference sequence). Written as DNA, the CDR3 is TGTGCCAGCAGCCCGGGGGGCCCTGGGGCCAACGTCCTGACTTTC. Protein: CASSPGGPGANVLTF.

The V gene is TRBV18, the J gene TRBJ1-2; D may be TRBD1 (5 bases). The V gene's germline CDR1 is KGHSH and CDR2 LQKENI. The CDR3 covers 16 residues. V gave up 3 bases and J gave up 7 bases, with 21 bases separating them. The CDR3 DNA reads TGTGCCAGCTCACCCCGCCTGGGGGGTCGCGATAGTGGCTACACCTTC. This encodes CASSPRLGGRDSGYTF.

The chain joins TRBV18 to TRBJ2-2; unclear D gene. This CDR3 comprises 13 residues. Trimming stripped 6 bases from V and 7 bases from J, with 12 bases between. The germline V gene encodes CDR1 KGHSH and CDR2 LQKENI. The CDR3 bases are TGTGCCAGCTCCCTCAAGACTCGCGGGGAGCTGTTTTTT. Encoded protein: CASSLKTRGELFF.

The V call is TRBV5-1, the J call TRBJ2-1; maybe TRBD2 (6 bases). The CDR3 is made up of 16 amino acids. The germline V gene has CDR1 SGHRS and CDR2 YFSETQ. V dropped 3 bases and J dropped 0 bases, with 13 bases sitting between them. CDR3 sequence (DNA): TGCGCCAGCAGCTCCGCGGGGTTGAGCTCCTACAATGAGCAGTTCTTC. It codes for CASSSAGLSSYNEQFF.

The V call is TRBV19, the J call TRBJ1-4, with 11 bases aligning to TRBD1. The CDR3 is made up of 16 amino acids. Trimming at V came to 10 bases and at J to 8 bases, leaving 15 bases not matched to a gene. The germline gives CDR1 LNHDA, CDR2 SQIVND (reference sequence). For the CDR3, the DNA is TGTGCCACCCATCCTGGACAGGGGGCAGGGAAGGAAAAACTGTTTTTT. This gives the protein CATHPGQGAGKEKLFF.

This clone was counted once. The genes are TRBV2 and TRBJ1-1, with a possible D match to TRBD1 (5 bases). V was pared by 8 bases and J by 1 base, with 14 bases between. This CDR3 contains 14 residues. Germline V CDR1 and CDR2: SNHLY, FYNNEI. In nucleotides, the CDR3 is TGTGCCAGCGGGTCATTGGGACCGAACACTGAAGCTTTCTTT. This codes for CASGSLGPNTEAFF.

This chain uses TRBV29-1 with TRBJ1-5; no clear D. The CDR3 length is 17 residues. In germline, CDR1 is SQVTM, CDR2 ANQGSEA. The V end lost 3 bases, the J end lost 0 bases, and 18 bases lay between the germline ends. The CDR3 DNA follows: TGCAGCGTTGAGATCACCAAGACCTTATATAGCAATCAGCCCCAGCATTTT. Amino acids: CSVEITKTLYSNQPQHF.

The CDR3: CASSPQGKGYTF. CDR3 bases: TGTGCCAGCTCACCACAGGGGAAGGGCTACACCTTC. This chain uses TRBV18 with TRBJ1-2; D is possibly TRBD1 (5 bases). Germline V lookup: CDR1 KGHSH, CDR2 LQKENI. V lost 1 base to trimming and J lost 8 bases, with 8 bases between them. CDR3 length: 12 amino acids. The variable domain in full, with the rest retrieved from reference TRBV18 and TRBJ1-2, is NAGVMQNPRHLVRRRGQEARLRCSPMKGHSHVYWYRQLPEEGLKFMVYLQKENIIDESGMPKERFSAEFPKEGPSILRIQQVVRGDSAAYFCASSPQGKGYTFGSGTRLTVV.

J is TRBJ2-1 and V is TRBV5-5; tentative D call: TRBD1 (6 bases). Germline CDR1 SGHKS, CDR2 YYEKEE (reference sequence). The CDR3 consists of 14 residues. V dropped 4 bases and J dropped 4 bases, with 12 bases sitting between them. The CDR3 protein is CASSPDTGYNEQFF. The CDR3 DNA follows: TGTGCCAGCAGCCCGGATACAGGGTACAATGAGCAGTTCTTC.

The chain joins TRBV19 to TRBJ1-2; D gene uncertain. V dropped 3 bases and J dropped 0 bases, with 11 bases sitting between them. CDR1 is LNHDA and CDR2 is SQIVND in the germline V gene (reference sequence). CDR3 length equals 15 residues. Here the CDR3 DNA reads TGTGCCAGTAGTATTCGGGCAGGAGCTAACTATGGCTACACCTTC. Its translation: CASSIRAGANYGYTF. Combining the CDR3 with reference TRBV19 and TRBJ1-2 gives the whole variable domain DGGITQSPKYLFRKEGQNVTLSCEQNLNHDAMYWYRQDPGQGLRLIYYSQIVNDFQKGDIAEGYSVSREKKESFPLTVTSAQKNPTAFYLCASSIRAGANYGYTFGSGTRLTVV.

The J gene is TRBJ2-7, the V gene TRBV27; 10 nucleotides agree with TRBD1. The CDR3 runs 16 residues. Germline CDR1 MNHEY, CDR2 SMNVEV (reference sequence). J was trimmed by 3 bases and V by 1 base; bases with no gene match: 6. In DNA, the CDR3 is TGTGCCAGCAGTTTATGGGGGACAGGGGCTGGCTACGAGCAGTACTTC. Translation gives CASSLWGTGAGYEQYF.

CDR3 coding DNA: TGTGCCTGGACAACTGGGAATTCACCCCTCCACTTT. Translation: CAWTTGNSPLHF. The rearrangement joins TRBV30 to TRBJ1-6, with no clear D. Trimming shortened V by 4 bases and J by 7 bases, and 8 bases separated the two germline ends. The CDR3 length is 12 residues. The germline V gene has CDR1 GTSNPN and CDR2 SVGIG (reference sequence).

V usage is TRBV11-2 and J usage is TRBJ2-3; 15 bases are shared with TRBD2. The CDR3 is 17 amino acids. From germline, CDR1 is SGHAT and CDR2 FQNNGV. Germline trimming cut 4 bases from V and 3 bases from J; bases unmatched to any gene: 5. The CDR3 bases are TGTGCCAGCAGCTCCGGACTAGCGGGAGGGCCGACAGATACGCAGTATTTT. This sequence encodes CASSSGLAGGPTDTQYF.

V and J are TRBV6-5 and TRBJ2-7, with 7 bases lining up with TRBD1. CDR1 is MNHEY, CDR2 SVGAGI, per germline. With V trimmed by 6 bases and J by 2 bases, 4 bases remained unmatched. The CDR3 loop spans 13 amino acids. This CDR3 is CASSIQGAYEQYF. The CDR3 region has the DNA TGTGCCAGCAGCATCCAGGGGGCCTACGAGCAGTACTTC.